This TCR beta chain was observed in a study of blood T cell repertoires in COVID-19. Study background: T cells, B-cell-depleted T cells, or PBMCs supplied cDNA or gDNA.

Per germline, CDR1 SGHDT and CDR2 YYEEEE. Trimming pared 0 bases from V and 6 bases from J, leaving 10 bases between. The CDR3 runs to 13 residues. Sequenced by immunoSEQ multiplex PCR; TCRdb stores in-frame clones only, minus some. The profile shows under 200,000 clones, approximately 90% of them singletons. V gene TRBV5-6 combines with J gene TRBJ2-7; D is possibly TRBD1 (5 bases). The TCR sequence derives from a man aged 50 to 60 with acute or convalescent COVID-19. Specimen: peripheral blood. The CDR3 loop is CASSLAGWGEQYF. The CDR3 nucleotides read TGTGCCAGCAGCTTGGCAGGGTGGGGCGAGCAGTACTTC.